One sample yielded the 10 T cell receptor beta chains listed below, sequenced in a study of cytomegalovirus exposure and HLA in healthy donors. PCR primers comprised 60 Vbeta and 13 Jbeta primers. TCRdb keeps only in-frame clones here, not all; method: immunoSEQ multiplex PCR. In total, the table holds around 46,000 clones. The sample was PBMCs. The receptors stem from a woman aged 40-49 years in good health and CMV-seronegative.

The chain has TRBV18 and TRBJ1-3, with a tentative D call TRBD1 (6 bases). Trimming shortened V by 3 bases and J by 0 bases, and 12 bases separated the two germline ends. Germline values: CDR1 KGHSH, CDR2 LQKENI. The CDR3 is made up of 16 amino acids. In nucleotides, the CDR3 is TGTGCCAGCTCACCCCCACAGGGCCTCTCTGGAAACACCATATATTTT. Its translation: CASSPPQGLSGNTIYF.

The V call is TRBV9, the J call TRBJ2-7; 9 bases are shared with TRBD2. Germline CDR1 SGDLS, CDR2 YYNGEE. The CDR3 runs 15 residues. After removal of 5 bases from V and 0 bases from J, the junction contained 6 bases not matched to a gene. CDR3 loop: CASSVLAGSSYEQYF. The CDR3 region has the DNA TGTGCCAGCAGTGTCCTAGCGGGAAGCTCCTACGAGCAGTACTTC.

The chain carries TRBV27 and TRBJ2-2; 8 bases agree with TRBD1. The CDR3 has 15 amino acids. The trim removed 3 bases at V and 1 base at J, leaving 1 base unmatched. Germline lookup yields CDR1 MNHEY and CDR2 SMNVEV (reference sequence). CDR3 protein: CASSFGQGNTGELFF. Written as DNA, the CDR3 is TGTGCCAGCAGTTTCGGACAGGGGAACACCGGGGAGCTGTTTTTT.

The rearrangement links TRBV13 to TRBJ2-7; TRBD2 aligns across 7 bases. The germline gives CDR1 PRHDT, CDR2 FYEKMQ (reference sequence). Trimming cost V 3 bases and J 0 bases; bases outside gene matches: 8. The CDR3 sequence is 16 residues long. This chain's CDR3 is CASSFSSGASSYEQYF. The CDR3 bases are TGTGCCAGCAGCTTCTCGAGCGGGGCCAGCTCCTACGAGCAGTACTTC.

V is TRBV7-9 and J is TRBJ1-1; D is unresolved. Germline CDR1 SEHNR, CDR2 FQNEAQ (reference sequence). This CDR3 comprises 12 residues. Trimming took off 7 bases at V and 7 bases at J, with 13 bases between the two ends. CDR3 DNA sequence: TGTGCCAGCATTGGGCAGAAGGATGAAGCTTTCTTT. Protein product: CASIGQKDEAFF.

The chain is built from TRBV18 and TRBJ1-1, with 7 bases matching TRBD1. CDR3 length equals 15 residues. The V gene's germline CDR1 is KGHSH and CDR2 LQKENI. V was clipped by 3 bases and J by 2 bases; unmatched bases: 6. The CDR3 coding sequence is TGTGCCAGCTCACCTACAGGGGCGCTCAACACTGAAGCTTTCTTT. It encodes CASSPTGALNTEAFF.

The chain combines TRBV29-1 with TRBJ2-1, with no clear D. Germline CDR1 reads SQVTM; CDR2 reads ANQGSEA. CDR3 length: 13 residues. Between the trimmed V and J ends, which lost 7 bases and 2 bases, there was a span of 12 bases. The CDR3 sequence: CSAYTGAYNEQFF. The CDR3 nucleotides are TGCAGCGCTTATACCGGAGCCTACAATGAGCAGTTCTTC.

The rearrangement uses TRBV4-1 and TRBJ2-3; D not resolved. The CDR3 sequence is 16 residues long. Trimming cost V 0 bases and J 5 bases, with 15 bases left between them. Germline lookup yields CDR1 MGHRA and CDR2 YSYEKL. This CDR3 reads CASSQEVQNGGDTQYF. The DNA for the CDR3 is TGCGCCAGCAGCCAAGAAGTCCAAAACGGCGGAGATACGCAGTATTTT.

The CDR3 sequence is CASSARTGMGNTQYF. DNA of the CDR3: TGTGCCAGCAGTGCGCGGACAGGGATGGGTAATACGCAGTATTTT. V usage is TRBV5-6 and J usage is TRBJ2-3, with 8 bases that match TRBD1. The V gene end was trimmed by 5 bases and the J gene end by 7 bases; junction bases not matched to a gene: 12. This CDR3 comprises 15 residues. Germline lookup yields CDR1 SGHDT and CDR2 YYEEEE.

V is TRBV2 and J is TRBJ2-7, with D hard to call. CDR3 length equals 11 residues. In germline, CDR1 is SNHLY, CDR2 FYNNEI. The ends were cut back, 8 bases at V and 4 bases at J, with 9 bases in the middle. Here the CDR3 reads CASGEVYEQYF. The CDR3 nucleotides read TGTGCCAGCGGAGAGGTTTACGAGCAGTACTTC.